A selection of T cell receptor beta chains follows, all from one sample in a study of blood T cell repertoires in COVID-19. Generated by immunoSEQ multiplex PCR, the TCRdb table keeps only in-frame clones and is missing some. The sample contains 130,000 to 150,000 clones, approximately 86% of which appear only once. The material sequenced was PBMCs or T cells enriched from blood (not recorded which). All receptors come from a woman aged 40 to 49 who had been exposed to COVID-19. CDR3s include the opening cysteine and the closing phenylalanine or tryptophan. The D gene is left open where the match is weak. Clone size is shown for a subset of rows, as once, few, many or a class of expanded clone.

D gene: NA; clone size: many; V gene: TRBV7-9; J gene: TRBJ1-2; CDR3 protein: CASSEDSVLANYGYTF; CDR3 DNA: TGTGCCAGCAGCGAGGACAGTGTTTTAGCTAACTATGGCTACACCTTC
D gene: NA; clone size: NA; V gene: TRBV5-1; J gene: TRBJ1-6; CDR3 protein: CASSLQTGSENSPLHF; CDR3 DNA: TGCGCCAGCAGCTTACAAACAGGGTCTGAAAATTCACCCCTCCACTTT
D gene: NA; clone size: few; V gene: TRBV7-9; J gene: TRBJ2-1; CDR3 protein: CASSQGLPGPRAFF; CDR3 DNA: TGTGCCAGCAGCCAGGGACTCCCCGGTCCTCGGGCGTTCTTC
D gene: NA; clone size: NA; V gene: TRBV6-4; J gene: TRBJ2-1; CDR3 protein: CASSDLGTKSYNEQFF; CDR3 DNA: TGTGCCAGCAGTGACCTCGGGACAAAATCCTACAATGAGCAGTTCTTC
D gene: TRBD1; clone size: NA; V gene: TRBV25-1; J gene: TRBJ1-6; CDR3 protein: CASSEYGGRGSPLHF; CDR3 DNA: TGTGCCAGCAGTGAATACGGGGGCAGGGGGTCACCCCTCCACTTT
D gene: TRBD1; clone size: few; V gene: TRBV19; J gene: TRBJ1-5; CDR3 protein: CASSIDRDSHQPQHF; CDR3 DNA: TGTGCCAGTAGTATAGATAGGGACAGCCATCAGCCCCAGCATTTT
D gene: NA; clone size: NA; V gene: TRBV2; J gene: TRBJ1-3; CDR3 protein: CASSEIESGNTIYF; CDR3 DNA: TGTGCCAGCAGTGAGATAGAATCTGGAAACACCATATATTTT
D gene: TRBD2; clone size: NA; V gene: TRBV28; J gene: TRBJ2-1; CDR3 protein: CASSSTSGTYNEQFF; CDR3 DNA: TGTGCCAGCAGTTCGACTAGCGGTACCTACAATGAGCAGTTCTTC
D gene: TRBD2; clone size: NA; V gene: TRBV6-4; J gene: TRBJ2-1; CDR3 protein: CASSRLAEYNEQFF; CDR3 DNA: TGTGCCAGCAGTCGACTAGCGGAATACAATGAGCAGTTCTTC
D gene: TRBD1; clone size: NA; V gene: TRBV6-2/TRBV6-3; J gene: TRBJ2-7; CDR3 protein: CASSLTSGTGSYEQYF; CDR3 DNA: TGTGCCAGCAGTTTAACCTCCGGGACAGGGTCCTACGAGCAGTACTTC
D gene: TRBD1; clone size: NA; V gene: TRBV28; J gene: TRBJ1-5; CDR3 protein: CASIHDRASNQPQHF; CDR3 DNA: TGTGCCAGCATCCACGACAGGGCTAGCAATCAGCCCCAGCATTTT
D gene: NA; clone size: NA; V gene: TRBV6-2/TRBV6-3; J gene: TRBJ2-3; CDR3 protein: CASSSLVFPVSTDTQYF; CDR3 DNA: TGTGCCAGCAGTTCCCTCGTGTTCCCCGTTAGCACAGATACGCAGTATTTT
D gene: NA; clone size: NA; V gene: TRBV3-1/TRBV3-2; J gene: TRBJ2-7; CDR3 protein: CASSHSGNSYEQYF; CDR3 DNA: TGTGCCAGCAGCCACTCGGGGAACTCCTACGAGCAGTACTTC
D gene: NA; clone size: NA; V gene: TRBV2; J gene: TRBJ2-1; CDR3 protein: CASSAPAGEQFF; CDR3 DNA: TGTGCCAGCAGTGCCCCCGCGGGGGAGCAGTTCTTC
D gene: NA; clone size: NA; V gene: TRBV5-1; J gene: TRBJ1-1; CDR3 protein: CASSLQGGNTEAFF; CDR3 DNA: TGCGCCAGCAGCTTGCAAGGCGGAAACACTGAAGCTTTCTTT